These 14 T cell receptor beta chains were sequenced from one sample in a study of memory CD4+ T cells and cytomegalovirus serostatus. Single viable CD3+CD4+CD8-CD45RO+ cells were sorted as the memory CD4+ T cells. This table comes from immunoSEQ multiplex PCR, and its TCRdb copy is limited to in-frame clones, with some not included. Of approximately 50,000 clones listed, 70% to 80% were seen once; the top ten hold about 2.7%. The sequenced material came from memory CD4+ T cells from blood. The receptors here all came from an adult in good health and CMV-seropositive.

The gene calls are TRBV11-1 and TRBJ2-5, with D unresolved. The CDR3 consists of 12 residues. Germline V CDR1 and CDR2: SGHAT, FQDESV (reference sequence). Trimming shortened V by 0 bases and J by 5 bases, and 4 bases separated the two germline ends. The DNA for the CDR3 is TGTGCCAGCAGCTTAGCTGGGGAGACCCAGTACTTC. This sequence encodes CASSLAGETQYF.

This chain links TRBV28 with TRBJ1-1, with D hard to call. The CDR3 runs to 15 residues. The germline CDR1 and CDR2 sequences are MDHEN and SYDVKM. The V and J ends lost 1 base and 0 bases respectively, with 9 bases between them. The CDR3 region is CASSLSAEMNTEAFF. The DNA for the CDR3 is TGTGCCAGCAGTTTATCGGCAGAGATGAACACTGAAGCTTTCTTT.

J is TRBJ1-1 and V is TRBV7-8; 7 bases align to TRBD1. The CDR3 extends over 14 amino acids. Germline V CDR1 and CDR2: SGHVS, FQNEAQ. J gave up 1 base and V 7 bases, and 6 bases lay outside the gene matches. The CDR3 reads CASTWGQSNTEAFF. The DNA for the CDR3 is TGTGCCAGCACCTGGGGACAGTCGAACACTGAAGCTTTCTTT.

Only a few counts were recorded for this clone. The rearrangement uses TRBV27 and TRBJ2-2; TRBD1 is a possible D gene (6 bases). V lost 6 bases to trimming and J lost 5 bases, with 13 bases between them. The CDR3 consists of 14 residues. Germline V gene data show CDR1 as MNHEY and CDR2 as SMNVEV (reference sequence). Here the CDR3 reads CASRWNRGTGELFF. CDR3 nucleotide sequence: TGTGCCAGCAGATGGAATAGGGGGACCGGGGAGCTGTTTTTT.

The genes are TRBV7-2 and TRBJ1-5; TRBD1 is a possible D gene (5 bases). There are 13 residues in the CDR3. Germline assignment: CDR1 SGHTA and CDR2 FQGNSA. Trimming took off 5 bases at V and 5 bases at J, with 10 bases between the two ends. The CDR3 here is CASSVRGDQPQHF. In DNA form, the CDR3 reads TGTGCCAGCAGCGTCCGGGGGGATCAGCCCCAGCATTTT.

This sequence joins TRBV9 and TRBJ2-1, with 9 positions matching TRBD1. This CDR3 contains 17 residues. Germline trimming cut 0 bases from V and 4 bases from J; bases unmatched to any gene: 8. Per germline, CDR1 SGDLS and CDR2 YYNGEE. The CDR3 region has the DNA TGTGCCAGCAGCGTAGCTTCCGGGACAGGGAGATACAATGAGCAGTTCTTC. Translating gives CASSVASGTGRYNEQFF.

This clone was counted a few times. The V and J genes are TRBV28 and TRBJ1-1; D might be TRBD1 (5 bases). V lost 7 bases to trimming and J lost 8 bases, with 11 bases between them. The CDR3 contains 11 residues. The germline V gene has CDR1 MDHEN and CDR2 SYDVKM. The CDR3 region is CASNTGGEAFF. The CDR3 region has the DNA TGTGCCAGCAATACAGGCGGGGAAGCTTTCTTT.

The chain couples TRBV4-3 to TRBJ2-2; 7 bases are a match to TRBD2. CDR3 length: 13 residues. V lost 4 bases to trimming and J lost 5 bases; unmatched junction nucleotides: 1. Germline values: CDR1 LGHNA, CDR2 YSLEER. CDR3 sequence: CASSRSGTGELFF. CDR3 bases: TGCGCCAGCAGCCGTAGCGGGACCGGGGAGCTGTTTTTT.

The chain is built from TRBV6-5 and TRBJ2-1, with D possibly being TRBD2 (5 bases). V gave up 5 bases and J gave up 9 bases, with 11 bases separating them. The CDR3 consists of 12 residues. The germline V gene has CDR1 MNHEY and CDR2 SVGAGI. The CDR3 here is CASSVFGGEQFF. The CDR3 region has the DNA TGTGCCAGCAGTGTTTTTGGAGGTGAGCAGTTCTTC.

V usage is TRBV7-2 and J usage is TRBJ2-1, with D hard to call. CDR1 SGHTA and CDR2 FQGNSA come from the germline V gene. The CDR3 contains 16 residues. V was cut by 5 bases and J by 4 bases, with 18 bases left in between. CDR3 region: CASSPLGGVIYNEQFF. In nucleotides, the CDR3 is TGTGCCAGCAGCCCCCTCGGTGGGGTTATTTACAATGAGCAGTTCTTC.

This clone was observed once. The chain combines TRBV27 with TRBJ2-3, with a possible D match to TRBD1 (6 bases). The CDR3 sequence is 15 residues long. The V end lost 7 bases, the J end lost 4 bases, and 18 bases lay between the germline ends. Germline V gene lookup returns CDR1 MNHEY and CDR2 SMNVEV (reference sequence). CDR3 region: CASTPGAGYPDTQYF. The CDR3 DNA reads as TGTGCCAGCACTCCAGGGGCGGGTTACCCAGATACGCAGTATTTT.

The chain's CDR3 is CASSESAGAGETQYF. Here the CDR3 DNA reads TGTGCCAGCAGTGAAAGTGCGGGAGCGGGTGAGACCCAGTACTTC. The chain carries TRBV2 and TRBJ2-5; TRBD2 matches 7 bases. Germline-derived CDR1 and CDR2 are SNHLY and FYNNEI. The CDR3 runs to 15 residues. The V gene end was trimmed by 2 bases and the J gene end by 5 bases; junction bases not matched to a gene: 8.

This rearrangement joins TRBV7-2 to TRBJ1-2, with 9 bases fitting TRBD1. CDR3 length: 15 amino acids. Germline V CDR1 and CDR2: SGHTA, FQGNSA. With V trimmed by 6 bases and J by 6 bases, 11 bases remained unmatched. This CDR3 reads CASSLTQGARHGYTF. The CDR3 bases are TGTGCCAGCAGTTTAACACAGGGGGCGCGGCATGGCTACACCTTC.

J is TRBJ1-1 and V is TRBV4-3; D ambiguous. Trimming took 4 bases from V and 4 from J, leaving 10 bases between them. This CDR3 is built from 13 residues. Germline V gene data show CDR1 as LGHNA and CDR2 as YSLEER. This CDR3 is CASSLNRGTEAFF. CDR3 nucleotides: TGCGCCAGCAGCCTAAACCGGGGCACTGAAGCTTTCTTT.